This TCR beta chain was sequenced for a study of regulatory T cells in long-lasting Graves disease. V lost 3 bases and J lost 2; bases outside the gene matches: 5. The CDR3 length is 15 residues. Germline lookup yields CDR1 MNHEY and CDR2 SMNVEV (reference sequence). Study-level findings and limits: TRBV28 was favored in persistent disease, as were TRBJ1-2 and TRBJ2-5. Fewer public clonotypes were shared by new patients (roughly 910) than by persistent patients (approximately 2,700).

Time point: persistent/refractory GD, antithyroid drugs over 5 years with positive TRAb. The TCR library was made from RNA that had been extracted from PBMCs in TRIzol. Arm-PCR of CDR3 regions and iRepertoire HTBI primers were the basis on which TCR beta libraries were built. One entry per CDR3 protein results from TCRdb running MiXCR on the multiplex PCR reads. Among roughly 500,000 distinct CDR3 sequences listed, under 25% were seen once. This clonotype was detected only a few times. What it binds is unknown. This material consisted of peripheral blood mononuclear cells (PBMCs), taken when the disease was refractory, from a patient treated with antithyroid drugs. The sequence derives from a female donor with Graves disease. This chain uses TRBV27 with TRBJ2-7; TRBD2 matches 9 bases. Here the CDR3 reads CASSFGASGTYEQYF. CDR3 bases: TGTGCCAGCAGTTTCGGGGCTAGCGGGACCTACGAGCAGTACTTC.